This T cell receptor beta chain was found in a study of cytomegalovirus exposure and HLA in healthy donors. Germline V lookup: CDR1 SGHTA, CDR2 FQGNSA. The CDR3 sequence is 15 residues long. Trimming took 2 bases from V and 5 from J; bases not matched to a gene: 6. Use of 60 Vbeta and 13 Jbeta primers characterized the PCR. The data were produced by immunoSEQ multiplex PCR, yet TCRdb's version contains in-frame clones alone and is incomplete. Of approximately 100,000 clones detected, about four fifths appear once; the ten largest clones hold around 5.8%. The J gene is TRBJ1-1, the V gene TRBV7-2, with TRBD1 identical over 9 bases. Sequenced: PBMCs. The origin of this receptor is a woman aged 45-65 years in good health and CMV-seropositive. CDR3 nucleotide sequence: TGTGCCAGCAGCTTAAAAGGGACAGGGCCTACTGAAGCTTTCTTT. Protein sequence: CASSLKGTGPTEAFF.